The T cell receptor beta chain under discussion was sequenced for a study of a mutant IDH1 vaccine in newly diagnosed glioma. Study in general: The treated population exhibited a male proportion of around 62%, a female proportion of 37.5%, and a mean age of roughly 39 years. Points from the study as a whole: Top-clonotype changes in peripheral T cells seemed unrelated to pseudoprogression.

The table came from immunoSEQ multiplex PCR; TCRdb's copy has only in-frame clones and leaves some out. The repertoire holds about 92,000 clones, with about four fifths as singletons. Concerning this clone itself: What it binds is unknown.

The CDR3 has 12 residues. V lost 5 bases to trimming and J lost 0 bases, with 8 bases between them. Germline-derived CDR1 and CDR2 are GTSNPN and SVGIG (reference sequence). Specified time point: baseline, week 1 (first vaccination visit). Stated treatment: pre-vaccination baseline after standard-of-care therapy. The J gene is TRBJ2-7, the V gene TRBV30; D ambiguous. The receptor comes from a woman in her forties or fifties with glioma. Specimen: PBMCs, collected from a glioma patient treated with radiotherapy, temozolomide or both. The CDR3 DNA sequence: TGTGCCTGGGGCAGCCTCTCCTACGAGCAGTACTTC. Translated: CAWGSLSYEQYF.